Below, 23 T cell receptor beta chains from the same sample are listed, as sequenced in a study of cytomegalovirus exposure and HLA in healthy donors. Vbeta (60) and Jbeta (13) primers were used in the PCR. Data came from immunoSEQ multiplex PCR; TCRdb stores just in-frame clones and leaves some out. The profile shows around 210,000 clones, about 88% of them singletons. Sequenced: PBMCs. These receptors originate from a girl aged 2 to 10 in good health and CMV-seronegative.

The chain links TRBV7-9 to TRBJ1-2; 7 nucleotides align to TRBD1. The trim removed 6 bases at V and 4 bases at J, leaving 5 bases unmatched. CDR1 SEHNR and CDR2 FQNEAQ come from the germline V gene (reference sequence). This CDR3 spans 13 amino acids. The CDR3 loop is CASSSGQAYGYTF. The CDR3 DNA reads TGTGCCAGCAGTTCCGGACAGGCCTATGGCTACACCTTC. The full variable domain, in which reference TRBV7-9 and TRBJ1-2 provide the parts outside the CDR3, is DTGVSQNPRHKITKRGQNVTFRCDPISEHNRLYWYRQTLGQGPEFLTYFQNEAQLEKSRLLSDRFSAERPKGSFSTLEIQRTEQGDSAMYLCASSSGQAYGYTFGSGTRLTVV.

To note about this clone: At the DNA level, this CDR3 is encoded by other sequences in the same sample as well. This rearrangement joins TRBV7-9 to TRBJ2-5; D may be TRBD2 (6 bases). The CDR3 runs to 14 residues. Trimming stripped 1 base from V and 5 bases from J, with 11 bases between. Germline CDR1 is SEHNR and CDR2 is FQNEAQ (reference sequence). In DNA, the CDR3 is TGTGCCAGCAGCTTAGGGGGACTGGCTGAGACCCAGTACTTC. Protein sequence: CASSLGGLAETQYF.

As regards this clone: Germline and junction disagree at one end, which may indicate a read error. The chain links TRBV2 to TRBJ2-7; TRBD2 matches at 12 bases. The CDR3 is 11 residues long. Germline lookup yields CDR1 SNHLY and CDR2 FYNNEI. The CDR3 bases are TGTGCCAGCATGCAGACTAGCGGGAGACACTTC. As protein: CASMQTSGRHF.

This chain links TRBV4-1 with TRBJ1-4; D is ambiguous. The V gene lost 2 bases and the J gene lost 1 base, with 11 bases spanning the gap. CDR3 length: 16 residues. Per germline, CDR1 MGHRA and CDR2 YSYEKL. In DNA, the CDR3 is TGCGCCAGCAGCCAACAGCCCAGGCTAACTAATGAAAAACTGTTTTTT. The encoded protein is CASSQQPRLTNEKLFF.

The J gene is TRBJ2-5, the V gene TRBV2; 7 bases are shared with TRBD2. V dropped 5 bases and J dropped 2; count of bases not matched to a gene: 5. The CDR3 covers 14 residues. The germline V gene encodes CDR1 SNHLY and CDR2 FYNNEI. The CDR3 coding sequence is TGTGCCAGCAGTCTATGGGGGGGTCAAGAGACCCAGTACTTC. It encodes CASSLWGGQETQYF.

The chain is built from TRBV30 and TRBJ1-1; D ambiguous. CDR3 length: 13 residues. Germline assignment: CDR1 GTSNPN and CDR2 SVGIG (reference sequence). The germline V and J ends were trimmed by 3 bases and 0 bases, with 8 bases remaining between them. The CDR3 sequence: CAWSAGLNTEAFF. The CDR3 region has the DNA TGTGCCTGGAGCGCGGGTCTGAACACTGAAGCTTTCTTT.

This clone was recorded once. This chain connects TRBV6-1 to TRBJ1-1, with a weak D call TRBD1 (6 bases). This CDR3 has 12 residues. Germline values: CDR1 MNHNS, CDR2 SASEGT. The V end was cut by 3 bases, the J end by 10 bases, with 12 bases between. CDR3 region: CASSDWGRGAFF. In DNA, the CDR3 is TGTGCCAGCAGTGATTGGGGGCGCGGAGCTTTCTTT.

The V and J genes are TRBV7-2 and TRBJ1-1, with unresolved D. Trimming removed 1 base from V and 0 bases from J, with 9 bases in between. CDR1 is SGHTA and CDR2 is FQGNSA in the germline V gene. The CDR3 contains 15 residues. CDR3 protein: CASSLVIEMNTEAFF. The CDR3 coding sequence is TGTGCCAGCAGCTTAGTCATAGAAATGAACACTGAAGCTTTCTTT.

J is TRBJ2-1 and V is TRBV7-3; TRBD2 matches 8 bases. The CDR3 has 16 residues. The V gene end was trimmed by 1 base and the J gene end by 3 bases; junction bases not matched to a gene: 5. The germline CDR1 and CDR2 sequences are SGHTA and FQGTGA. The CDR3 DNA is TGTGCCAGCAGCTTAAGAGGACGGGGGGGCTACAATGAGCAGTTCTTC. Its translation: CASSLRGRGGYNEQFF.

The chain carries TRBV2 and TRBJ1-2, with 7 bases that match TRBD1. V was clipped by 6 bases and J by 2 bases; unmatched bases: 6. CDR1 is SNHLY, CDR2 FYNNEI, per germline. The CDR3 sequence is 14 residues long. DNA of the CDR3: TGTGCCAGCAGCGACAGGGTATTGAACTATGGCTACACCTTC. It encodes CASSDRVLNYGYTF.

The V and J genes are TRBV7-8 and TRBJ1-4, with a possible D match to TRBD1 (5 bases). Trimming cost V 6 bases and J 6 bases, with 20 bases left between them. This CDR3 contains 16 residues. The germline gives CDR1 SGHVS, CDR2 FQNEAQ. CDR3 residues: CASRPGGTGVDEKLFF. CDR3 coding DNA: TGTGCCAGCAGGCCGGGCGGGACGGGAGTAGATGAAAAACTGTTTTTT.

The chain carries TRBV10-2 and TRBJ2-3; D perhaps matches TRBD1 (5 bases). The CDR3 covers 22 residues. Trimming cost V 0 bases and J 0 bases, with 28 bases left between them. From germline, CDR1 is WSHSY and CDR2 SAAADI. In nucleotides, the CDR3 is TGCGCCAGCAGTGAGTCTGGAAGTATGCGTTCAGGGCGAATCTCTAGCACAGATACGCAGTATTTT. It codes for CASSESGSMRSGRISSTDTQYF.

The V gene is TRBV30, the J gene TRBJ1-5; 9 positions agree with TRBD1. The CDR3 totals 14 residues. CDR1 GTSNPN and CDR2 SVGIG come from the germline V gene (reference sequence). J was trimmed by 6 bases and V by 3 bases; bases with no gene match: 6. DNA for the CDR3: TGTGCCTGGAGCTTGGACAGGGGCTCTCAGCCCCAGCATTTT. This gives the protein CAWSLDRGSQPQHF.

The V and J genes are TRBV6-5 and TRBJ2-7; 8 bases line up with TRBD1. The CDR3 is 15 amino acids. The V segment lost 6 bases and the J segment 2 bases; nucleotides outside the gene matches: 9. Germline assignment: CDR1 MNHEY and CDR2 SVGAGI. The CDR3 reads CASSPTGQGAYEQYF. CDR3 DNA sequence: TGTGCCAGCAGCCCCACCGGACAGGGTGCCTACGAGCAGTACTTC.

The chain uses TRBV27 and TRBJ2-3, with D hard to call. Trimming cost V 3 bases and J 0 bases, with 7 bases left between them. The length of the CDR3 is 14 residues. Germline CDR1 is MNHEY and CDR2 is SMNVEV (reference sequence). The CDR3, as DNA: TGTGCCAGCAGTTTGCGGCAGAGCACAGATACGCAGTATTTT. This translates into CASSLRQSTDTQYF.

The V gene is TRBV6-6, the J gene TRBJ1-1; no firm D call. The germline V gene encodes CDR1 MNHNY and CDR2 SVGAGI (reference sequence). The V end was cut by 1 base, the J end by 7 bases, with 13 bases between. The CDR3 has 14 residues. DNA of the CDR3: TGTGCCAGCAGTTACTACGGGGATAGGAGTGAAGCTTTCTTT. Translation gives CASSYYGDRSEAFF.

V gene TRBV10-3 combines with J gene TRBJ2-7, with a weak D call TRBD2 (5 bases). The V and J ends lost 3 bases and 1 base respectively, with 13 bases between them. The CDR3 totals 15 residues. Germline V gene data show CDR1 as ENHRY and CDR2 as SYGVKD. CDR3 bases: TGTGCCATCAGTGATTACCCCGGGGTTTCCTACGAGCAGTACTTC. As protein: CAISDYPGVSYEQYF.

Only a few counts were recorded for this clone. The CDR3 DNA follows: TGCGCCAGCAGCCCTACTAGCGGGAGGACAGATACGCAGTATTTT. Its translation is CASSPTSGRTDTQYF. The gene calls are TRBV5-1 and TRBJ2-3; 12 positions agree with TRBD2. Losses at the gene ends were 4 bases for V and 3 bases for J; bases not matched to a gene: 3. Germline V gene lookup returns CDR1 SGHRS and CDR2 YFSETQ. The CDR3 covers 15 residues.

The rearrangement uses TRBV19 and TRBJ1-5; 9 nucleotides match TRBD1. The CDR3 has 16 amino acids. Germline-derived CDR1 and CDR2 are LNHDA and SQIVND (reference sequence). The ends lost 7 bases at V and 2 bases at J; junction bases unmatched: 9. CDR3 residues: CASTPLWDRGNQPQHF. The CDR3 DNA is TGTGCCAGTACCCCTCTATGGGACAGGGGCAATCAGCCCCAGCATTTT. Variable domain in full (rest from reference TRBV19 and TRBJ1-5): DGGITQSPKYLFRKEGQNVTLSCEQNLNHDAMYWYRQDPGQGLRLIYYSQIVNDFQKGDIAEGYSVSREKKESFPLTVTSAQKNPTAFYLCASTPLWDRGNQPQHFGDGTRLSIL.

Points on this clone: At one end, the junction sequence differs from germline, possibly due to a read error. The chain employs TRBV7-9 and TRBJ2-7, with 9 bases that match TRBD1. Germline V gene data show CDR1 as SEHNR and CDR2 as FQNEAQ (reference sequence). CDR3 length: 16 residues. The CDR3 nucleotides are TGTTCCAGCAGCCCCTACAGGGGGCTATTGGCCTACGAGCAGTACTTC. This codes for CSSSPYRGLLAYEQYF.

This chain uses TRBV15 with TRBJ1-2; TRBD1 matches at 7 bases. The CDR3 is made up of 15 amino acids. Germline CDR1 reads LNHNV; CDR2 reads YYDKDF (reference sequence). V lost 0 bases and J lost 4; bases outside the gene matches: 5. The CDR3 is CATSREGGRAYGYTF. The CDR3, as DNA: TGTGCCACCAGCAGAGAAGGGGGCAGGGCCTATGGCTACACCTTC.

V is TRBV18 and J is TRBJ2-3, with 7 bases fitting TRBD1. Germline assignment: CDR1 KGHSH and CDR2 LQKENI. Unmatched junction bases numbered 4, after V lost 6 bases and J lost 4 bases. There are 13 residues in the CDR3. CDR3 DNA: TGTGCCAGCTCGCGGACAGGAGCAGATACGCAGTATTTT. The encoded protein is CASSRTGADTQYF.

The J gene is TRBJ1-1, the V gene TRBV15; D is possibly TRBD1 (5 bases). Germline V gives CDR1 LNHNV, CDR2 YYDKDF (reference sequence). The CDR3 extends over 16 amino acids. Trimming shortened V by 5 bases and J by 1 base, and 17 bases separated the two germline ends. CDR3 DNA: TGTGCCACCAGCCCAGACTCGATAGACAGGAACACTGAAGCTTTCTTT. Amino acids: CATSPDSIDRNTEAFF.